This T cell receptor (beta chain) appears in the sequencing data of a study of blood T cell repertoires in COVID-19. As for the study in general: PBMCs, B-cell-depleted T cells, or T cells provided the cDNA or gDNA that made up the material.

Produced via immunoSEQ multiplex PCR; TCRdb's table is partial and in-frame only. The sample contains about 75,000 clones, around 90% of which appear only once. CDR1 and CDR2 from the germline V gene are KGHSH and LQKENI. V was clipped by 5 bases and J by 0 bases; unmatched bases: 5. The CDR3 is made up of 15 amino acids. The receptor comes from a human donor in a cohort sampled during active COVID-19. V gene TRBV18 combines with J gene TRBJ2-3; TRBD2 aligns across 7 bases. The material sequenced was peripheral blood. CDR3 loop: CASSGTAGSTDTQYF. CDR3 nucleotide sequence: TGTGCCAGCTCAGGTACAGCGGGAAGCACAGATACGCAGTATTTT.